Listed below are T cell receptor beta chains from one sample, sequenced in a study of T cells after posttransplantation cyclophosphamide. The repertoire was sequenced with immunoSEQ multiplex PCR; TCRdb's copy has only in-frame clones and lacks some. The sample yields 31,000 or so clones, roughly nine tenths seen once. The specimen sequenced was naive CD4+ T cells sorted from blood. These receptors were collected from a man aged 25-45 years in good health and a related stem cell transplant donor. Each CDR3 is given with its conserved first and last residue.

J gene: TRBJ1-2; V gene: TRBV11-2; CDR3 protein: CASSLLAGAKGYTF
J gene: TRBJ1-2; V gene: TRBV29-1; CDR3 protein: CSVITGTHYGYTF
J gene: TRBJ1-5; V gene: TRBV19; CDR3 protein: CASSIGPGVGNQPQHF
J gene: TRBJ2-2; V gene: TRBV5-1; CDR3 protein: CASSLELAAGELFF
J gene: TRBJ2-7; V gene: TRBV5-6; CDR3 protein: CASSWATYEQYF
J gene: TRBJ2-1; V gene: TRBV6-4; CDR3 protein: CASSERKLAGYNEQFF
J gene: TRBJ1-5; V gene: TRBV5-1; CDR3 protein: CASSLGTGVAQPQHF
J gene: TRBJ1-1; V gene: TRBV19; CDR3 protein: CASLKGTGGFTEAFF
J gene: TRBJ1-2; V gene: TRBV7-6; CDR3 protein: CASSSTGTLLLPVTF
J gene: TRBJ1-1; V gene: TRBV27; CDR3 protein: CASSLITGGNTEAFF
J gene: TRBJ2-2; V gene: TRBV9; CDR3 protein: CASSVVSLTGTGELFF
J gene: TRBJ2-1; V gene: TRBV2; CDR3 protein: CASRTASGGNNEQFF
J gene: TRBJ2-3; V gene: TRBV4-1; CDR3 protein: CASSPLFTDTQYF
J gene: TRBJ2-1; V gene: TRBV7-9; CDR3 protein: CASSFRTQGSYNEQFF
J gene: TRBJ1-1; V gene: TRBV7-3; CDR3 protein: CASSWGGMGTEAFF
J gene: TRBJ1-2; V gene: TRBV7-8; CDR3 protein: CASSFIPPKDRDYGYTF
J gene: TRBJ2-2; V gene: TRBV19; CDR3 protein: CASGTGIGSGELFF
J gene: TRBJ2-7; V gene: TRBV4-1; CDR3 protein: CASSQRTGDEQYF
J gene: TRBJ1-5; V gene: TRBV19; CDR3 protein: CASSSSGHTNQPQHF
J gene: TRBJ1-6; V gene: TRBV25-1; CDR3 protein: CASSAPTGVGSPLHF
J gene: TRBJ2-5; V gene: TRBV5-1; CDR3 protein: CASRRIEGQETQYF
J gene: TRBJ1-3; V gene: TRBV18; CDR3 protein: CASTMTGATSGNTIYF
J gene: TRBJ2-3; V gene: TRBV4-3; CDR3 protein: CASSQEGGGGFGTQYF
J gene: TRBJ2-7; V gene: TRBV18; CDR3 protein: CASSPGGYEQYF
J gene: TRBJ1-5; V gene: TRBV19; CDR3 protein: CASSIQGVRSNQPQHF
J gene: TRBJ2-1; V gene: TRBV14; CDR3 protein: CASSQDRTSVHNEQFF
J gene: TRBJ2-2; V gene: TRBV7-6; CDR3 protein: CASSIRATGELFF
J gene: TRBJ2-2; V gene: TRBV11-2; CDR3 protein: CASSLVAGNTGELFF
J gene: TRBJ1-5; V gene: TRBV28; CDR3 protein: CASNPPTGFVTQPQHF
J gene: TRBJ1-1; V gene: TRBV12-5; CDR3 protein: CASGLGRGNTEAFF
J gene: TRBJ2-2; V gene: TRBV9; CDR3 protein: CASSFPGGPSNTGELFF
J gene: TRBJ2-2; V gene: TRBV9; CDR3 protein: CASGKLADTNTGELFF
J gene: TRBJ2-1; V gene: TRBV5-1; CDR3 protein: CASSLSLASYNEQFF
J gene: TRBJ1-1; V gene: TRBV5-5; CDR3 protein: CASSFRSPSHPSMNTEAFF
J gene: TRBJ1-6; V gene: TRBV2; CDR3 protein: CASKGAAYNSPLHF
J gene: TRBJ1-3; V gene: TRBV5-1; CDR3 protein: CASSSTGADTIYF
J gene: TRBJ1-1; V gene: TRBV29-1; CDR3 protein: CSVEGTGTHQAFF